The source of this T cell receptor (beta chain) is a study of technical replicates of blood from a handful of donors. Only in-frame clones appear in the TCRdb table, and some are missing; sequencing was by immunoSEQ multiplex PCR. This table has fewer than 95,000 clones, roughly 94% appearing once. The sequenced sample consisted of T cells isolated from PBMCs. This clonotype was obtained from a human donor in good health.

The CDR3 protein is CSVAGDTQYF. The CDR3 DNA reads as TGCAGCGTTGCCGGAGATACGCAGTATTTT. V is TRBV29-1 and J is TRBJ2-3; D remains unclear. CDR3 length: 10 residues. Germline V gives CDR1 SQVTM, CDR2 ANQGSEA. V lost 4 bases and J 5 bases, leaving 4 bases between the germline ends.